This T cell receptor (beta chain) was captured by sequencing in a study of CD8+ T cells in alopecia areata (dated by TCRdb to 2017 to 2018). Regarding the complete study: Treated patients were enrolled in an open-label pilot trial of oral tofacitinib, 5 to 10 mg twice daily, for moderate-to-severe alopecia areata. The RNA source kit depended on sample type: the PAXgene miRNA kit for fixed scalp, the miRNeasy kit for PBMCs, and the RNeasy kit for mouse skin. Scalp clonality was compared across normal scalp (n=4), patchy alopecia areata scalp (n=8), and alopecia totalis/universalis scalp (n=8). On the human side, TCRbeta sequencing was run on scalp tissue and on sorted CD4+ and CD8+ peripheral blood T cells from healthy controls and from alopecia areata patients with either patchy or totalis/universalis disease. Patients on tofacitinib were biopsied at baseline and after 4 and 24 weeks of treatment, and several of the patients also had a later scalp biopsy. For the treated patients, the SALT score, which quantifies what percentage of scalp surface area is affected, served as the measure of disease severity. TCRbeta CDR3 regions were amplified by immunoSEQ multiplex PCR with 35 Vbeta forward and 13 Jbeta reverse primers. Patients stayed on tofacitinib for 6 to 18 months and then had 6 months of follow-up off drug so that delayed response and recurrence could be assessed. In both human patients and the C3H/HeJ mouse model, the study applied high-throughput TCRbeta sequencing to look at T cell clonal expansion in alopecia areata.

General conclusions and limits of the study: Scalp clonality and the number of expanded CD8+ clones among the top 100 scalp clones were significantly decreased by tofacitinib. During tofacitinib treatment, many expanded lesional clones remained in scalp and blood, and this persistence may partly explain relapse after treatment is stopped. Shared TCR sequences between patients were less evident than in mice, which may be partly attributable to HLA diversity in the patient population. Unlike mouse skin, where gammadelta T cells dominate, normal human skin contains resident alphabeta T cells that get sequenced too, which complicates analysis of the scalp TCR repertoire. Because the treated cohort was small and had only one nonresponder, larger studies are needed to examine links between baseline CD8+ expansion and response. Compared with normal scalp, lesional scalp, particularly in alopecia totalis/universalis, had higher clonality and more expanded CD8+ clones, which suggests antigenic drive.

The CDR3 sequence holds 15 residues, the cysteine and phenylalanine included. This entry keeps only the CDR3 DNA: 45 bases, framed from base 1. The germline V gene encodes CDR1 LGHNA and CDR2 YNFKEQ. A distance of 15 bases separates the germline ends of V and J, which lose 1 base and 9 bases respectively. What the time point label conveys for this sample: about four weeks on oral tofacitinib. Taken with the paper, the label for treatment or condition translates to: oral pan-JAK inhibitor, 5-10 mg twice daily. Peripheral blood and lesional scalp punch biopsies were obtained from patients with alopecia areata. PBMCs were isolated by density centrifugation and stained for CD3, CD4 and CD8, and CD4+ and CD8+ T cells were sorted on a FACSAria. Preparation of the library involved the immunoSEQ multiplex PCR assay. RNA was extracted from all samples and reverse transcribed into cDNA, which served as template for TCR sequencing. First-strand cDNA was synthesized using SuperScript III with a 2:1 mix of oligo-dT and random hexamers. A synthetic immune receptor repertoire was used to gauge amplification bias, and whatever bias remained was removed computationally. From the authors' description of their analysis: After raw reads were preprocessed to remove errors, the CDR3 was defined following IMGT conventions as running from the conserved cysteine to phenylalanine. To get clonality, Shannon entropy was normalized by log2 of the number of productive unique TCRs and the result was subtracted from 1. Scalp TCRbeta sequences were cross-referenced with sorted blood CD4 and CD8 repertoires so that the CD4 or CD8 identity of scalp clones could be inferred. This is the immuneACCESS table as TCRdb keeps it, with only in-frame sequences that have V and J called. A part of the clones is gone; compared with another copy, unresolved V genes explain less than half, and the rest is unexplained. That table furnishes V, J and clone size, whereas the DNA furnished D and trimming. For this sample there are about 74,000 clones; approximately 30% appear just once. The ten largest clones add up to about 16% of the sample.

This clone was picked up a small number of times. Its target antigen remains unknown. No base quality information exists; no much larger clone differs at one position. The TCR comes from a human donor with alopecia areata. This specimen consisted of CD8+ T cells sorted from blood, obtained at week 4, from a patient treated with tofacitinib. The V gene is TRBV4-2 and the J gene is TRBJ2-2; TRBD2 is a weak D gene call, 6 bases matching. The sequenced DNA is TGTGCCAGCAGCCAAGTTATGCGGGGCGCGCGGGAGCTGTTTTTT. Its protein is CASSQVMRGARELFF.